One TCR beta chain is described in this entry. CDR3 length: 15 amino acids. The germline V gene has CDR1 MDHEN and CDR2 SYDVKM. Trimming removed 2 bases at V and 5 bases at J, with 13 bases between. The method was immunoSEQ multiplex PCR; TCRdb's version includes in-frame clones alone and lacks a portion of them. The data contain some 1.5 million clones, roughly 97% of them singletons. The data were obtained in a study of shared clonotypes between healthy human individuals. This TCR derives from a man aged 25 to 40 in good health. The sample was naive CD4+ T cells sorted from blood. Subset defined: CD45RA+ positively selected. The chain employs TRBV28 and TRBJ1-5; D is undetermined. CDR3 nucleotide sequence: TGTGCCAGCAGTTTAGGTAGGGCGAGGGATCAGCCCCAGCATTTT. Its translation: CASSLGRARDQPQHF.